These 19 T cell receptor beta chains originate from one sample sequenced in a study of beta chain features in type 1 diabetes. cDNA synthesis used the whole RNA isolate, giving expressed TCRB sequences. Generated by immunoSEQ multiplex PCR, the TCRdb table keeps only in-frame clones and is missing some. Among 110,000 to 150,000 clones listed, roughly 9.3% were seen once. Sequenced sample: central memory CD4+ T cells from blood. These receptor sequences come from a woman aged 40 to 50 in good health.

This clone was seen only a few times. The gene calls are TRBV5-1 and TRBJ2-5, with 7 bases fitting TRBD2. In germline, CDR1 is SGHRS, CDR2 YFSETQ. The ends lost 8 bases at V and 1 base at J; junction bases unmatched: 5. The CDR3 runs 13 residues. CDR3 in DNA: TGCGCCAGTAGTGGGGGGGTCCAAGAGACCCAGTACTTC. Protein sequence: CASSGGVQETQYF.

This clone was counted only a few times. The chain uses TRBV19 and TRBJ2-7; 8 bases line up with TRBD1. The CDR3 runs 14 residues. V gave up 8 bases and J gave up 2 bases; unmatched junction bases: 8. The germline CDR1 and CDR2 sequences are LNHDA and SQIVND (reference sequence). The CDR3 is CASSLGQGAYEQYF. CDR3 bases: TGTGCCAGTTCGCTAGGACAGGGAGCCTACGAGCAGTACTTC.

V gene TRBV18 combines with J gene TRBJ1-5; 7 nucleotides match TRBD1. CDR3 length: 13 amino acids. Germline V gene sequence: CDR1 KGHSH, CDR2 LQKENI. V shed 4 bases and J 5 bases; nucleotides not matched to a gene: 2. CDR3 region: CASSQDRDQPQHF. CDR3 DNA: TGTGCCAGCTCACAAGACAGGGATCAGCCCCAGCATTTT.

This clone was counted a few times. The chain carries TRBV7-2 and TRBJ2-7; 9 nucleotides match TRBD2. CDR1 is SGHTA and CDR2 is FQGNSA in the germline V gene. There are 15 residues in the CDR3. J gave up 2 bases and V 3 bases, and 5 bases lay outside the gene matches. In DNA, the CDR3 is TGTGCCAGCAGCTTGTTAGCGGGGGTCACCTACGAGCAGTACTTC. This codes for CASSLLAGVTYEQYF.

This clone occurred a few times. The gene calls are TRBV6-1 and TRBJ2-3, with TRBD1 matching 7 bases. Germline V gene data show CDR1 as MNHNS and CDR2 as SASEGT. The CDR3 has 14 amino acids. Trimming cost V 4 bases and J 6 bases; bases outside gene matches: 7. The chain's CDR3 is CASSATTGRDTQYF. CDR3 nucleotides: TGTGCCAGCAGTGCGACGACAGGGCGGGATACGCAGTATTTT.

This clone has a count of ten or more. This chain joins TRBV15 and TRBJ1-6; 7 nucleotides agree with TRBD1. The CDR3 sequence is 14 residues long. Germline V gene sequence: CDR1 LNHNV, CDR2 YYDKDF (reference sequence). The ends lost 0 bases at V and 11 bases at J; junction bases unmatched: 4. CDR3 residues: CATSRDGQVAPLHF. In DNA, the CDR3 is TGTGCCACCAGCAGAGACGGACAGGTTGCACCCCTCCACTTT.

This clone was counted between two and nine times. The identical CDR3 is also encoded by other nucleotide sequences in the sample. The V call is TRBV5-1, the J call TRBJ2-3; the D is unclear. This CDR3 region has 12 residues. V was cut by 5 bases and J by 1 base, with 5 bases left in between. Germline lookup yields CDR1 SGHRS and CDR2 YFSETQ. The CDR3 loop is CASSTGTDTQYF. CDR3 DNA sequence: TGCGCCAGCAGTACAGGCACAGATACGCAGTATTTT. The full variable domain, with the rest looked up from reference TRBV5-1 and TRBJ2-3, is KAGVTQTPRYLIKTRGQQVTLSCSPISGHRSVSWYQQTPGQGLQFLFEYFSETQRNKGNFPGRFSGRQFSNSRSEMNVSTLELGDSALYLCASSTGTDTQYFGPGTRLTVL.

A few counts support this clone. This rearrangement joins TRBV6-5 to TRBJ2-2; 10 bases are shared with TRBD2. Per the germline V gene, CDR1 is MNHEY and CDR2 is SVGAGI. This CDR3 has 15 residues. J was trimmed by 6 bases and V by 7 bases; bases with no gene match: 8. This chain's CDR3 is CASIRAGGPAGELFF. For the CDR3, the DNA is TGTGCCAGCATAAGAGCGGGGGGGCCGGCCGGGGAGCTGTTTTTT.

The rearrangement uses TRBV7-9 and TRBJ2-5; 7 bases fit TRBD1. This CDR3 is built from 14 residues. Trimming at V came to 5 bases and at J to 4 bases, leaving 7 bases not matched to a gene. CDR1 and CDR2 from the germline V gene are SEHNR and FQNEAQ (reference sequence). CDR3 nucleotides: TGTGCCAGCAGCCTTCGGGACAGTGGAGAGACCCAGTACTTC. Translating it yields CASSLRDSGETQYF.

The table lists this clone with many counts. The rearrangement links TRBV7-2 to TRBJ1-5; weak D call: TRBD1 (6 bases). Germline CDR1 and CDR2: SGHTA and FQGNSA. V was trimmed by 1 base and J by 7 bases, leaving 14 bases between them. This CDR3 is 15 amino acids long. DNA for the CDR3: TGTGCCAGCAGCTTAGTGTTTAAGGGGGACCAGCCCCAGCATTTT. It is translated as CASSLVFKGDQPQHF.

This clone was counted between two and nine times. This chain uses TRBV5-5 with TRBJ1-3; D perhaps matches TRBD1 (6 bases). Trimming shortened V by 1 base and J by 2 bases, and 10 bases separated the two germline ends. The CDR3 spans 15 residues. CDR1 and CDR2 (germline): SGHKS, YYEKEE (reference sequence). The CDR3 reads CASSLSQGTGNTIYF. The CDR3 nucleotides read TGTGCCAGCAGCTTGAGCCAGGGGACTGGAAACACCATATATTTT.

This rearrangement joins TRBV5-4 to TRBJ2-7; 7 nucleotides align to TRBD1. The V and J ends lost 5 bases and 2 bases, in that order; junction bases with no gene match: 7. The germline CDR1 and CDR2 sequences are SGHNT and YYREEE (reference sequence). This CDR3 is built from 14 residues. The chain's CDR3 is CASSRDSRTYEQYF. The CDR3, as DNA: TGTGCCAGCAGTCGGGACAGCAGAACCTACGAGCAGTACTTC.

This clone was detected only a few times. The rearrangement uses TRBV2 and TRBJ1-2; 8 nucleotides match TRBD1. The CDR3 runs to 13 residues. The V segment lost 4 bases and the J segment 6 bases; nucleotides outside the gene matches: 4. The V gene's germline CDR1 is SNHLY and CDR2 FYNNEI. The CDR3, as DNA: TGTGCCAGCAGTGGACAGGGGATCGATGGCTACACCTTC. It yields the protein CASSGQGIDGYTF.

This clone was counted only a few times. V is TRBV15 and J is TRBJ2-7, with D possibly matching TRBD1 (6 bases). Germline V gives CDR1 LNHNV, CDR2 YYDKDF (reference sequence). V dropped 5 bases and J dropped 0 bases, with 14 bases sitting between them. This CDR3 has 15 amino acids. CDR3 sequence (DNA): TGTGCCACCAGCCCTCTGGGGGCTAACTCCTACGAGCAGTACTTC. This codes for CATSPLGANSYEQYF. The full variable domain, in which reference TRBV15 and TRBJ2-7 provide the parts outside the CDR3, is DAMVIQNPRYQVTQFGKPVTLSCSQTLNHNVMYWYQQKSSQAPKLLFHYYDKDFNNEADTPDNFQSRRPNTSFCFLDIRSPGLGDTAMYLCATSPLGANSYEQYFGPGTRLTVT.

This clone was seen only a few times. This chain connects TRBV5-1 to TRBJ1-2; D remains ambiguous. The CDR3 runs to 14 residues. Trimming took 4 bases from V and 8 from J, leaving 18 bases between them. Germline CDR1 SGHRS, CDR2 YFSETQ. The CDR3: CASSPNPLTQGYTF. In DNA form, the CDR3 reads TGCGCCAGCAGCCCCAACCCCCTCACCCAGGGCTACACCTTC.

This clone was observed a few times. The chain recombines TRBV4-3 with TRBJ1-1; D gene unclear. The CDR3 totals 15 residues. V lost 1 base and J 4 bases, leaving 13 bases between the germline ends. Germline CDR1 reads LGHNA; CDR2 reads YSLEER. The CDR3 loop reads CASSQVGRGSTEAFF. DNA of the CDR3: TGCGCCAGCAGCCAAGTTGGCCGGGGATCCACTGAAGCTTTCTTT.

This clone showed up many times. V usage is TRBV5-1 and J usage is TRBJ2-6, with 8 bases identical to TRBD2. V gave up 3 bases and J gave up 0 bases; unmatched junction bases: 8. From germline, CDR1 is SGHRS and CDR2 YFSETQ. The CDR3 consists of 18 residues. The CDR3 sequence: CASSSTSAFSSGANVLTF. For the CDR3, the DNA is TGCGCCAGCAGCTCGACTAGCGCTTTCAGCTCTGGGGCCAACGTCCTGACTTTC.

CDR3 sequence: CASAIGQGGSDTQYF. The CDR3 nucleotides are TGTGCTAGTGCCATTGGACAGGGCGGTTCAGATACGCAGTATTTT. This sequence joins TRBV12-5 and TRBJ2-3; TRBD1 aligns across 8 bases. Germline V gives CDR1 LGHNT, CDR2 FRNRAP. This CDR3 has 15 residues. The ends lost 7 bases at V and 4 bases at J; junction bases unmatched: 10.

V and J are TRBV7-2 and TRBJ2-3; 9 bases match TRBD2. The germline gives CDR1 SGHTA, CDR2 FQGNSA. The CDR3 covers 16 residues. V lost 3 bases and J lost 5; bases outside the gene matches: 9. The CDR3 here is CASSFGRGGLGDTQYF. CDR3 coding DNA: TGTGCCAGCAGCTTTGGGCGGGGGGGCCTAGGAGATACGCAGTATTTT.